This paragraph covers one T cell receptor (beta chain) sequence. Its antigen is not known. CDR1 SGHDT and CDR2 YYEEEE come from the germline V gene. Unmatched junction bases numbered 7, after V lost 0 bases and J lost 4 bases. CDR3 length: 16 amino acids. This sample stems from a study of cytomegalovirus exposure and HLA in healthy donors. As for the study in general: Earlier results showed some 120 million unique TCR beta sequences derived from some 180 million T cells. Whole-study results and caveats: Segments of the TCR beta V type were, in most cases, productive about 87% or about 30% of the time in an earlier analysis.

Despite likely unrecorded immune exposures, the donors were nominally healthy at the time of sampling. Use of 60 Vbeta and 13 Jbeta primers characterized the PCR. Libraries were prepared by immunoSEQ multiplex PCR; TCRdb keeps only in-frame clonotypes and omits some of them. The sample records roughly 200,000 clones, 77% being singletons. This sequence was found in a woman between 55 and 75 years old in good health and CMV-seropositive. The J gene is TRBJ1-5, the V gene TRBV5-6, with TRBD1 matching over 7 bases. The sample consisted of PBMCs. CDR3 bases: TGTGCCAGCAGCTTGGACGGCAGGGGGGTTAATCAGCCCCAGCATTTT. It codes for CASSLDGRGVNQPQHF.